This TCR beta chain was profiled in a study of cytomegalovirus exposure and HLA in healthy donors. Whole-study results and caveats: Looking again later, the authors saw that most CMV-associated TCR beta chains seemed HLA-restricted. Several top significant clusters appeared, in a later analysis, to be linked to common viral pathogens. The productive fraction for most TCR beta V segments was about 87% or about 30% in an earlier analysis. Being indistinguishable, some V segments were excluded, TRBV6-2 and TRBV6-3 among them.

Notes on this clone: Its specificity is not known.

The study ran its PCR with 60 Vbeta and 13 Jbeta primers. The protocol was immunoSEQ multiplex PCR, while the TCRdb copy is restricted to in-frame clones and leaves out a portion. The sample shows about 150,000 clones, approximately 85% of them seen only once. Germline loops: CDR1 GTSNPN, CDR2 SVGIG (reference sequence). This CDR3 is 12 amino acids long. The V gene lost 8 bases and the J gene lost 6 bases, with 16 bases spanning the gap. V gene TRBV30 combines with J gene TRBJ1-1; D gene unclear. The sample was PBMCs. This TCR was recovered from a woman between 45 and 65 years old in good health and CMV-seropositive. Here the CDR3 DNA reads TGTGCCGGCTCCTTCTGGTACGCTGAAGCTTTCTTT. This gives the protein CAGSFWYAEAFF.